This T cell receptor (beta chain) was sequenced during a study of control samples from healthy donors and cancer patients. There are 16 residues in the CDR3. V shed 6 bases and J 3 bases; nucleotides not matched to a gene: 10. Germline-derived CDR1 and CDR2 are MNHEY and SMNVEV (reference sequence). Clones were read by immunoSEQ multiplex PCR, and TCRdb kept only the in-frame ones, dropping some. In the table there are 55,000 to 70,000 clones, 85% to 90% of which are singletons. The specimen sequenced was PBMCs. The sequence was obtained from a man aged 60 to 75 with colorectal cancer. This sequence joins TRBV27 and TRBJ2-3, with TRBD1 matching 9 bases. Here the CDR3 DNA reads TGTGCCAGCAGGCCCTGGACAGGGGTCGGGACAGATACGCAGTATTTT. This translates into CASRPWTGVGTDTQYF.